This is a list of T cell receptor beta chains from one sample in a study of a mutant IDH1 vaccine in newly diagnosed glioma. Some clones are missing from TCRdb's copy, which holds only in-frame ones; the method was immunoSEQ multiplex PCR. The table shows fewer than 90,000 clones, with 84% occurring only once. The antigens of these receptors remain unknown. Sequenced material: PBMCs, taken from a glioma patient whose treatment included an IDH1 peptide vaccine. These TCRs come from a man between 18 and 29 years old with glioma. The CDR3 runs from the conserved cysteine through the conserved F or W. D genes are given only for firm matches. Some rows have no size entry. The others give once, few or many, or a class for an expanded clone.

CDR3	DNA	length	V	J	D	size
CAWETGSSGGNTIYF	TGTGCCTGGGAGACAGGCTCTTCGGGGGGAAACACCATATATTTT	15	TRBV30	TRBJ1-3	NA	NA
CASSPNDGIYEQYF	TGTGCCAGCAGCCCCAACGACGGAATCTACGAGCAGTACTTC	14	TRBV6-1	TRBJ2-7	NA	NA
CAISESIPDGYTF	TGTGCCATCAGTGAGTCGATCCCCGATGGCTACACCTTC	13	TRBV10-3	TRBJ1-2	NA	once
CASSPSRDRLANTEAFF	TGTGCCAGCTCACCATCGCGAGACAGATTAGCAAACACTGAAGCTTTCTTT	17	TRBV18	TRBJ1-1	NA	NA
CASSLTSATEQYF	TGTGCCAGCAGCTTAACTTCTGCGACCGAGCAGTACTTC	13	TRBV7-3	TRBJ2-7	NA	NA
CASSWTSGSLDTQYF	TGTGCCAGCAGTTGGACTAGCGGGAGCCTAGATACGCAGTATTTT	15	TRBV28	TRBJ2-3	TRBD2	NA
CASSISGGFAEAFF	TGTGCCAGCAGTATCTCGGGCGGATTCGCTGAAGCTTTCTTT	14	TRBV28	TRBJ1-1	NA	once
CSVVGLGEDTGQPEQFF	TGCAGCGTTGTCGGTCTTGGTGAGGATACAGGACAACCTGAGCAGTTCTTC	17	TRBV29-1	TRBJ2-1	NA	NA
CASSLAPGQLYGYTF	TGTGCCAGCAGCTTAGCGCCCGGTCAACTCTATGGCTACACCTTC	15	TRBV7-9	TRBJ1-2	NA	NA
CASSPLESSYNEQFF	TGTGCCAGCAGCCCATTAGAAAGCTCCTACAATGAGCAGTTCTTC	15	TRBV5-4	TRBJ2-1	NA	NA
CASSDSGTRRYNEQFF	TGTGCCAGCAGTGATAGTGGTACCCGGCGGTACAATGAGCAGTTCTTC	16	TRBV2	TRBJ2-1	NA	NA
CASSLNSGSYNSPLHF	TGTGCCAGCAGCTTAAATTCGGGTTCCTATAATTCACCCCTCCACTTT	16	TRBV7-2	TRBJ1-6	NA	NA
CASSDWGQQPTFTYEQYF	TGTGCCAGCAGCGATTGGGGACAGCAGCCGACTTTTACCTACGAGCAGTACTTC	18	TRBV7-9	TRBJ2-7	TRBD1	NA
CASRAWTGGDEKLFF	TGTGCCAGCAGAGCATGGACAGGGGGAGATGAAAAACTGTTTTTT	15	TRBV6-5	TRBJ1-4	TRBD1	NA
CASSPEGLPSEKLFF	TGTGCCAGCAGCCCGGAGGGCCTACCCAGCGAAAAACTGTTTTTT	15	TRBV7-9	TRBJ1-4	NA	once
CASSPSGTGLSVEAFF	TGTGCCAGCAGCCCCTCTGGGACAGGGTTATCTGTTGAAGCTTTCTTT	16	TRBV27	TRBJ1-1	TRBD1	NA
CASSIEGVGRNPQETQYF	TGTGCCAGTAGTATAGAGGGCGTTGGGCGGAATCCTCAAGAGACCCAGTACTTC	18	TRBV19	TRBJ2-5	NA	NA
CASSQDSGSRGPYGYTF	TGCGCCAGCAGCCAAGATTCCGGCTCCCGAGGGCCGTATGGCTACACCTTC	17	TRBV4-1	TRBJ1-2	NA	NA
CASTTGSTDTQYF	TGTGCCAGCACGACAGGTAGCACAGATACGCAGTATTTT	13	TRBV5-4	TRBJ2-3	NA	NA
CSAATPGSGNTIYF	TGCAGCGCCGCAACTCCGGGGTCTGGAAACACCATATATTTT	14	TRBV29-1	TRBJ1-3	NA	once
CASSLERDSLNEQFF	TGCGCCAGCAGCCTAGAGCGGGACTCCCTCAATGAGCAGTTCTTC	15	TRBV4-3	TRBJ2-1	TRBD2	once
CASSLGLGRGGYTF	TGTGCCAGCAGCTTAGGTTTGGGACGAGGTGGCTACACCTTC	14	TRBV7-9	TRBJ1-2	NA	NA
CASSPDGQGARGYTF	TGCGCCAGCAGTCCTGACGGACAGGGGGCGAGAGGCTACACCTTC	15	TRBV5-1	TRBJ1-2	TRBD1	NA
CASSQSVWSTDVVAKNIQYF	TGCGCCAGCAGTCAATCGGTATGGTCGACAGACGTAGTAGCCAAAAACATTCAGTACTTC	20	TRBV23-1	TRBJ2-4	NA	NA
CASRRDGSYEQYF	TGTGCCAGCAGGAGGGACGGTTCCTACGAGCAGTACTTC	13	TRBV27	TRBJ2-7	NA	NA
CASSEGGLAGLETQYF	TGTGCCAGCAGCGAGGGGGGACTAGCGGGTCTAGAGACCCAGTACTTC	16	TRBV9	TRBJ2-5	TRBD2	NA
CASSRRTSGGAYEQYF	TGTGCCAGCAGCAGACGAACTAGCGGGGGGGCCTACGAGCAGTACTTC	16	TRBV4-2	TRBJ2-7	TRBD2	NA
CASSPGQGSYTF	TGTGCCAGCAGCCCGGGACAGGGAAGCTACACCTTC	12	TRBV11-1	TRBJ1-2	TRBD1	NA
CASSRGHGEQPQHF	TGTGCCAGCTCACGGGGACATGGCGAACAGCCCCAGCATTTT	14	TRBV18	TRBJ1-5	NA	NA
CASSQDRSRQEGTGELFF	TGCGCCAGCAGCCAAGATCGGAGTAGACAGGAAGGCACCGGGGAGCTGTTTTTT	18	TRBV4-3	TRBJ2-2	NA	NA
CASSSGNAEQYF	TGTGCCAGCAGTTCTGGGAATGCCGAGCAGTACTTC	12	TRBV27	TRBJ2-7	NA	NA
CASSPTSGSFYEQYF	TGTGCCAGCTCACCCACTAGCGGGAGTTTTTACGAGCAGTACTTC	15	TRBV18	TRBJ2-7	TRBD2	NA
CASSQGTSGFYEQYF	TGCGCCAGCAGCCAGGGGACTAGCGGGTTCTACGAGCAGTACTTC	15	TRBV4-1	TRBJ2-7	TRBD2	NA
CASSQFGASSGNTIYF	TGTGCCAGCTCACAATTCGGGGCTAGCTCTGGAAACACCATATATTTT	16	TRBV18	TRBJ1-3	NA	NA
CASSQDIQGAYYGYTF	TGCGCCAGCAGCCAAGATATACAGGGGGCCTACTATGGCTACACCTTC	16	TRBV4-3	TRBJ1-2	TRBD1	NA